The clone carrying this T cell receptor beta chain was counted a few times. Trimming cost V 5 bases and J 1 base, with 7 bases left between them. The CDR3 is 13 amino acids. CDR1 is SGHVS, CDR2 FNYEAQ, per germline. The record originates from a study of blood T cells in healthy people across ages. Sample-barcoded 5' priming and a J-beta primer mix drove a second PCR of 7 to 11 cycles. Each CDR3 protein is one row after TCRdb ran MiXCR on the 5' RACE reads. The sample has roughly 1.4 million distinct CDR3 sequences, roughly 59% seen once. This receptor was obtained from a man aged 18 to 29 in good health. Sequenced: blood. J is TRBJ2-3 and V is TRBV7-6; D is uncertain. The CDR3 here is CASSPQGTDTQYF. For the CDR3, the DNA is TGTGCCAGCAGCCCTCAGGGCACAGATACGCAGTATTTT.